This T cell receptor beta chain was obtained from a study of technical replicates of blood from a few donors. Only in-frame clones appear in the TCRdb table, and some are missing; sequencing was by immunoSEQ multiplex PCR. Among fewer than 80,000 clones listed, under 90% were seen once. V lost 4 bases and J 7 bases, leaving 18 bases between the germline ends. The CDR3 runs 14 residues. The germline V gene has CDR1 SGDLS and CDR2 YYNGEE. This clone was counted a single time. The sequenced sample consisted of PBMCs. This TCR derives from a human donor in good health. Some clones in this sample may be carry-over from other donors' samples. J is TRBJ2-7 and V is TRBV9, with D perhaps TRBD1 (6 bases). The CDR3 nucleotides are TGTGCCAGCAGCCACCGGGACACGTTTTGGGAGCAGTACTTC. This translates into CASSHRDTFWEQYF.